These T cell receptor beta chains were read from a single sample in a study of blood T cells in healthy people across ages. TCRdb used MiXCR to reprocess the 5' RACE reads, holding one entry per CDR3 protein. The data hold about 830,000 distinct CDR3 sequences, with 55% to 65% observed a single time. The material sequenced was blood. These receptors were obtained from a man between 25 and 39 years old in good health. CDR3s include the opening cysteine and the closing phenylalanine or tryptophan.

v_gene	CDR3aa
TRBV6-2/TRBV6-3	CASTGRADQETQYF
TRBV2	CASSRSGHTNEKLFF
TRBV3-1	CASSPSDIFYEQYF
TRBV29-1	CSVEKGSYGYTF
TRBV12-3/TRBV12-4	CASSPDSFEQFF
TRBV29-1	CSAPRGTSGGTEQYF
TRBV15	CATSRVRGGGNEQFF
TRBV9	CASGAGTDTQYF
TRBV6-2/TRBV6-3	CASSYSGGVDTEAFF
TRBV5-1	CASTGTGTHEQYF
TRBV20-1	CSASFEAGDQPQHF
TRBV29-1	CSVEGQGIGTGELFF
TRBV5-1	CASSPGLAINEQYF
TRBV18	CASSTGQGDNEQFF
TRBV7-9	CASSFMRVRYNEQFF
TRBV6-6	CVSSPTTDTQYF
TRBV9	CASSDAGQGAKRDSPLHF
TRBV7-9	CASSSPGESYNEQFF
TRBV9	CASSPRLAGFSYNERFF
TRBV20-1	CSARRQGSGANVLTF
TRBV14	CASSLNTNSGANVLTF
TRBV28	CASSLARRTVVSGNTIYF
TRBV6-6	CAGRGGTGPSEKLFF
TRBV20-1	CSAKGQGVSPLHF
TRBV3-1	CASSPVTRADSYEQYF
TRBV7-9	CASSLSAGQLIMQYF
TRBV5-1	CASSLRREFRPDTQYF
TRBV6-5	CASSYTGGNGNGYTF
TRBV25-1	CASSNLGQGGKETQYF
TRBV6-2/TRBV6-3	CASRGQGESYEQYF
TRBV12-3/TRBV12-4	CASSMGRELSPLHF
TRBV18	CASSDYKNEQYF
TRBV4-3	CASSHSLRGGGLPYEQYF
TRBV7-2	CASSLVTTTNEKLFF
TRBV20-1	CSARDPAGATEETQYF
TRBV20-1	CSARGQGRSGYTF
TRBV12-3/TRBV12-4	CASSQGAMETQYF
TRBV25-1	CASSDWGSQPQHF
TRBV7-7	CASSLLLAGGPEYNEQFF
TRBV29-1	CSGGFGPGGFGYTF
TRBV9	CASSVAISGGSYNEQFF
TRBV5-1	CASSVNSGWGTEAFF
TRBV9	CASSVGTSGGNEQFF
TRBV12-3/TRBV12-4	CASSFSGGASEQFF
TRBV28	CASSSAGTDYNERFF
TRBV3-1	CASSPRTTNGYTF
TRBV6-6	CASSYRSSFDEQYF
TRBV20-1	CSARIGSFSYNSPLHF
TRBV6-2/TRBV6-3	CAVERGSLYNEQFF
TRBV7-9	CASSPGNNQPQHF
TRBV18	CASSPSGIHEQYF
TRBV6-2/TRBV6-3	CASGIAETDTQYF
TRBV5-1	CASSLASGEETQYF
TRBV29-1	CSVLPGLAGDNEQFF
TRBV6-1	CASSPNPDRPYGYTF
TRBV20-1	CSARVGVLYEQYF
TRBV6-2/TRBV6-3	CASSYGSRDQETQYF